A single sample is the source of the 20 T cell receptor beta chains below, sequenced in a study of blood T cell repertoires in COVID-19. Profiled with immunoSEQ multiplex PCR; TCRdb holds only in-frame clones, not every one. The data contain roughly 250,000 clones, 79% of them singletons. The specimen was peripheral blood. These receptors were collected from a woman between 40 and 55 years old with active or convalescent COVID-19.

The genes are TRBV6-5 and TRBJ1-5, with 8 nucleotides matching TRBD1. The CDR3 runs to 14 residues. V shed 2 bases and J 8 bases; nucleotides not matched to a gene: 5. Germline V gives CDR1 MNHEY, CDR2 SVGAGI. This CDR3 is CASSYRGQGEPQHF. In DNA, the CDR3 is TGTGCCAGCAGTTACCGTGGACAGGGCGAGCCCCAGCATTTT.

This clone appeared a few times. The rearrangement uses TRBV19 and TRBJ2-2; D might be TRBD2 (6 bases). Deletions cut 6 bases from V and 2 bases from J, with 13 bases between. Germline V gives CDR1 LNHDA, CDR2 SQIVND (reference sequence). This CDR3 spans 15 amino acids. This CDR3 reads CASRSREVNTGELFF. The CDR3 DNA sequence: TGTGCCAGTAGATCCAGGGAGGTTAACACCGGGGAGCTGTTTTTT.

This chain connects TRBV5-1 to TRBJ1-2; D is unresolved. Trimming left V 1 base short and J 0 bases short, with 7 bases between. Germline CDR1 reads SGHRS; CDR2 reads YFSETQ. This CDR3 comprises 14 residues. The CDR3 spells CASSLFRTNYGYTF. DNA of the CDR3: TGCGCCAGCAGCTTGTTCCGTACTAACTATGGCTACACCTTC. Full variable domain (rest looked up from reference TRBV5-1 and TRBJ1-2): KAGVTQTPRYLIKTRGQQVTLSCSPISGHRSVSWYQQTPGQGLQFLFEYFSETQRNKGNFPGRFSGRQFSNSRSEMNVSTLELGDSALYLCASSLFRTNYGYTFGSGTRLTVV.

The chain employs TRBV7-9 and TRBJ2-1; D may be TRBD1 (6 bases). Trimming shortened V by 5 bases and J by 6 bases, and 8 bases separated the two germline ends. This CDR3 region has 12 residues. Per germline, CDR1 SEHNR and CDR2 FQNEAQ (reference sequence). DNA for the CDR3: TGTGCCAGCAGCCCGGACAGCAATGAGCAGTTCTTC. Amino acids: CASSPDSNEQFF.

This clone has more than one count but fewer than ten. The rearrangement joins TRBV28 to TRBJ2-7; 7 positions match TRBD1. V trimming: 4 bases; J trimming: 1 base; junction bases outside the gene matches: 10. The CDR3 extends over 16 amino acids. Germline CDR1 is MDHEN and CDR2 is SYDVKM. CDR3 bases: TGTGCCAGCAGTTCTCAGACAGGGAAGTGGTCCTACGAGCAGTACTTC. Amino acids: CASSSQTGKWSYEQYF.

The chain employs TRBV10-3 and TRBJ2-7; no firm D call. This CDR3 is 13 amino acids long. The V end was cut by 6 bases, the J end by 0 bases, with 9 bases between. From germline, CDR1 is ENHRY and CDR2 SYGVKD. The CDR3 sequence is CAIRAHSSYEQYF. In DNA, the CDR3 is TGTGCCATCAGGGCTCACAGCTCCTACGAGCAGTACTTC.

The V and J genes are TRBV3-1 (or the pseudogene TRBV3-2) and TRBJ1-1; D remains unclear. Trimming took 5 bases from V and 1 from J, leaving 11 bases between them. The CDR3 has 14 residues. From germline, CDR1 is LGHDT and CDR2 YNNKEL (reference sequence). The CDR3: CASSYSGSNTEAFF. CDR3 bases: TGTGCCAGCAGCTATAGCGGGTCGAACACTGAAGCTTTCTTT.

The chain recombines TRBV4-1 with TRBJ1-5; D is unclear. The V gene lost 2 bases and the J gene lost 5 bases, with 13 bases spanning the gap. The CDR3 loop spans 15 amino acids. Germline assignment: CDR1 MGHRA and CDR2 YSYEKL. CDR3 sequence reads: CASSQFRDADQPQHF. CDR3 in DNA: TGCGCCAGCAGCCAATTCCGGGATGCGGATCAGCCCCAGCATTTT.

The V call is TRBV2, the J call TRBJ2-7; TRBD2 matches 15 bases. The V segment lost 5 bases and the J segment 5 bases; nucleotides outside the gene matches: 4. The CDR3 runs to 15 residues. Germline assignment: CDR1 SNHLY and CDR2 FYNNEI. The CDR3, as DNA: TGTGCCAGCAGTCCGGGACTAGCGGGGGGCCACGAGCAGTACTTC. Its protein product is CASSPGLAGGHEQYF.

A single count supports this clone. The V and J genes are TRBV5-4 and TRBJ1-2; D perhaps matches TRBD1 (6 bases). The germline V gene encodes CDR1 SGHNT and CDR2 YYREEE (reference sequence). This CDR3 is 14 amino acids long. The V end was cut by 1 base, the J end by 2 bases, with 9 bases between. CDR3 amino acids: CASSLTQGNYGYTF. For the CDR3, the DNA is TGTGCCAGCAGCTTGACACAGGGCAACTATGGCTACACCTTC.

The chain joins TRBV9 to TRBJ1-1, with D possibly matching TRBD1 (6 bases). The germline V gene has CDR1 SGDLS and CDR2 YYNGEE. Trimming took 4 bases from V and 5 from J, leaving 15 bases between them. This CDR3 has 14 amino acids. The chain's CDR3 is CASSKTARGTEAFF. The DNA of the CDR3 is TGTGCCAGCAGCAAGACGGCGAGGGGGACTGAAGCTTTCTTT.

This clone has a handful of counts. CDR3 in amino acids: CASSPEPQLNTEAFF. The CDR3 coding sequence is TGTGCCAGCAGCCCCGAGCCCCAACTGAACACTGAAGCTTTCTTT. The rearrangement joins TRBV2 to TRBJ1-1, with D unresolved. V was cut by 6 bases and J by 0 bases, with 14 bases left in between. CDR1 SNHLY and CDR2 FYNNEI come from the germline V gene. The CDR3 consists of 15 residues.

This chain joins TRBV28 and TRBJ1-4; D is perhaps TRBD1 (5 bases). Trimming stripped 10 bases from V and 8 bases from J, with 17 bases between. CDR1 is MDHEN and CDR2 is SYDVKM in the germline V gene. This CDR3 is 13 amino acids long. The CDR3 bases are TGTGCCACCGCCGGGGGAGAAGGCGAAAAACTGTTTTTT. Its translation is CATAGGEGEKLFF.

The chain uses TRBV9 and TRBJ2-7; D possibly corresponds to TRBD2 (5 bases). CDR1 and CDR2 (germline): SGDLS, YYNGEE. The CDR3 runs 13 residues. Deletions cut 2 bases from V and 6 bases from J, with 12 bases between. In DNA, the CDR3 is TGTGCCAGCAGCGTGGGTCCCGGGGTCGAGCAGTACGTC. Its protein product is CASSVGPGVEQYV.

The chain employs TRBV19 and TRBJ1-2; D is perhaps TRBD1 (6 bases). V was cut by 4 bases and J by 4 bases, with 10 bases left in between. CDR3 length equals 13 residues. Germline CDR1 is LNHDA and CDR2 is SQIVND (reference sequence). For the CDR3, the DNA is TGTGCCAGTAGTACGAGGGGGTTCTATGGCTACACCTTC. As protein: CASSTRGFYGYTF.

This chain joins TRBV15 and TRBJ1-3; D call uncertain. Germline V gene lookup returns CDR1 LNHNV and CDR2 YYDKDF (reference sequence). V was cut by 1 base and J by 2 bases, with 6 bases left in between. The CDR3 extends over 14 amino acids. CDR3 nucleotide sequence: TGTGCCACCAGCAGAGTAGCTACTGGAAACACCATATATTTT. Translating it yields CATSRVATGNTIYF.

The rearrangement links TRBV15 to TRBJ2-5; maybe TRBD2 (5 bases). The length of the CDR3 is 14 residues. The germline gives CDR1 LNHNV, CDR2 YYDKDF (reference sequence). Trimming shortened V by 4 bases and J by 5 bases, and 14 bases separated the two germline ends. CDR3 protein: CATSTGSGMETQYF. CDR3 coding DNA: TGTGCCACCAGCACGGGGAGTGGGATGGAGACCCAGTACTTC.

This sequence joins TRBV11-2 and TRBJ2-5; perhaps TRBD1 as D (6 bases). The V gene lost 1 base and the J gene lost 1 base, with 10 bases spanning the gap. Germline assignment: CDR1 SGHAT and CDR2 FQNNGV. CDR3 length: 15 residues. The CDR3 bases are TGTGCCAGCAGCTTAGGACAGGCGACCCAAGAGACCCAGTACTTC. Amino acids: CASSLGQATQETQYF. The full variable domain, with the rest looked up from reference TRBV11-2 and TRBJ2-5, is EAGVAQSPRYKIIEKRQSVAFWCNPISGHATLYWYQQILGQGPKLLIQFQNNGVVDDSQLPKDRFSAERLKGVDSTLKIQPAKLEDSAVYLCASSLGQATQETQYFGPGTRLLVL.

The rearrangement joins TRBV9 to TRBJ2-3; no definite D call. Germline lookup yields CDR1 SGDLS and CDR2 YYNGEE. The CDR3 sequence is 15 residues long. Trimming left V 0 bases short and J 0 bases short, with 8 bases between. CDR3 bases: TGTGCCAGCAGCGTAGCTTCTTTCAGCACAGATACGCAGTATTTT. This sequence encodes CASSVASFSTDTQYF.

This rearrangement joins TRBV11-2 to TRBJ2-3; TRBD2 matches at 10 bases. CDR1 SGHAT and CDR2 FQNNGV come from the germline V gene. J lost 2 bases, V lost 5 bases, and 7 bases had no gene match. This CDR3 region has 16 residues. CDR3: CASSQMLAGVTDTQYF. The CDR3 nucleotides are TGTGCCAGCAGCCAAATGCTAGCGGGGGTCACAGATACGCAGTATTTT.